The entry below describes one T cell receptor beta chain. The antigen is unknown. This sample stems from a study of Ad26.COV2.S vaccination and SARS-CoV-2 variants. Study overall: Recipients of Ad26.COV2.S got it intramuscularly, once or twice 56 days apart. Overall study results and limits: Vaccinees showed greater spike-specific TCR breadth than placebo recipients.

Described treatment: around 19 received Ad26.COV2.S at low or high dose, single or two shots; 5 received placebo; per-sample allocation not given. Collection of samples fell on day 63 after the first vaccine or placebo injection. Donation came from an adult in Boston who was aged 18-55 years. The assay was immunoSEQ multiplex PCR, and TCRdb's table has in-frame clones only and misses some. The table has fewer than 600,000 clones, roughly 87% seen once. The material was peripheral blood, obtained in a trial of Ad26.COV2.S vaccine versus placebo. This TCR was sampled from a person aged 18-65 years who received the Ad26.COV2.S COVID-19 vaccine or a placebo.

The CDR3 DNA is TGTGCCAGCAGCTTAGACGGGTCCTACAATGAGCAGTTCTTC. Amino acid sequence: CASSLDGSYNEQFF. This sequence joins TRBV11-2 and TRBJ2-1; D is uncertain. CDR1 SGHAT and CDR2 FQNNGV come from the germline V gene. CDR3 length: 14 residues. The germline V and J ends were trimmed by 0 bases and 1 base, with 4 bases remaining between them.